The 27 T cell receptor beta chains below come from one sample, sequenced in a study of T cell repertoires in cytomegalovirus infection (dated by TCRdb to about 2019). Reads for this sample came from an Illumina HiSeq 1500. TCRdb reworked the public reads: Q25 trimming with fastp, MiXCR clone assembly, productive beta chains retained. Merged by CDR3 protein, the rows form single entries marked with the most common genes and DNA. Within this sample are about 230,000 distinct CDR3 sequences, with roughly 20% of them counted one time only. The ten largest clones add up to roughly 18% of the sample. Sequencing used CD8+ T cells from PBMCs. The receptors were gathered from a human donor in good health (CMV status not recorded). Some clones in this sample may be carry-over from other donors' samples.

This clonotype has ten or more counts. The CDR3 loop is CASSRTSREETQYF. CDR3 sequence (DNA): TGTGCCAGCAGCCGGACTAGTAGGGAAGAGACCCAGTACTTC. The chain is built from TRBV7-2 and TRBJ2-5; 7 nucleotides align to TRBD2. V lost 5 bases to trimming and J lost 3 bases; unmatched junction nucleotides: 6. This CDR3 has 14 amino acids. Germline CDR1 SGHTA, CDR2 FQGNSA.

This clonotype was counted ten times or more. The rearrangement links TRBV7-2 to TRBJ2-7; 7 bases fit TRBD1. This CDR3 region has 13 residues. V lost 2 bases and J lost 3; bases outside the gene matches: 1. CDR1 SGHTA and CDR2 FQGNSA come from the germline V gene. The CDR3 bases are TGTGCCAGCAGCTTACGGGACAGCTACGAGCAGTACTTC. It yields the protein CASSLRDSYEQYF. The full variable domain, rest sourced from reference TRBV7-2 and TRBJ2-7, is GAGVSQSPSNKVTEKGKDVELRCDPISGHTALYWYRQSLGQGLEFLIYFQGNSAPDKSGLPSDRFSAERTGGSVSTLTIQRTQQEDSAVYLCASSLRDSYEQYFGPGTRLTVT.

To note about this clonotype: This could be a read error, since a much larger clone is one nucleotide away. The chain joins TRBV7-2 to TRBJ1-6; D is undetermined. Germline CDR1 reads SGHTA; CDR2 reads FQGNSA. This CDR3 spans 16 amino acids. The ends were cut back, 1 base at V and 0 bases at J, with 7 bases in the middle. CDR3 DNA: TGTGCCAGCAGCTTAGAGATAATCTCCTATAATTCACCCCTCCACTTT. Its translation is CASSLEIISYNSPLHF.

This clonotype turned up a few times. This rearrangement joins TRBV12-3 or TRBV12-4 to TRBJ2-4, with a weak D call TRBD1 (6 bases). The CDR3 is 15 residues long. The V end was cut by 3 bases, the J end by 1 base, with 10 bases between. CDR3 nucleotide sequence: TGTGCCAGCAGTTTGCCAGGGGCTGCCAAAAACATTCAGTACTTC. Its protein product is CASSLPGAAKNIQYF.

The V gene is TRBV7-4, the J gene TRBJ2-7; D gene unclear. Germline CDR1 reads SGHVT; CDR2 reads SQSDAQ. This CDR3 region has 14 residues. Trimming pared 5 bases from V and 1 base from J, leaving 12 bases between. The DNA of the CDR3 is TGTGCCAGCAGCCCACCTCTGGCTTCCTACGAGCAGTACTTC. Amino acids: CASSPPLASYEQYF.

This clonotype was counted between two and nine times. V and J are TRBV2 and TRBJ1-3, with D possibly being TRBD1 (6 bases). V shed 4 bases and J shed 1 base, with 17 bases lying between them. CDR3 length: 17 amino acids. Germline V gene data show CDR1 as SNHLY and CDR2 as FYNNEI. CDR3 nucleotides: TGTGCCAGCAGTGGCGGAAGGGCAGGGGAGTCTGGAAACACCATATATTTT. It translates to CASSGGRAGESGNTIYF.

The chain carries TRBV3-1 and TRBJ2-7; tentative D call: TRBD2 (5 bases). Germline values: CDR1 LGHDT, CDR2 YNNKEL (reference sequence). The length of the CDR3 is 16 residues. The ends were cut back, 0 bases at V and 5 bases at J, with 17 bases in the middle. The CDR3 DNA reads TGTGCCAGCAGCCAAGAAAGAGACCGAAACGGGGACGAGCAGTACTTC. As protein: CASSQERDRNGDEQYF.

This clonotype was counted at least ten times. The gene calls are TRBV7-2 and TRBJ2-3; 9 bases fit TRBD2. V was clipped by 5 bases and J by 2 bases; unmatched bases: 8. The CDR3 is made up of 16 amino acids. The germline CDR1 and CDR2 sequences are SGHTA and FQGNSA. CDR3 amino acids: CASSRRLADYTDTQYF. The CDR3 DNA sequence: TGTGCCAGCAGCCGCCGACTAGCGGATTACACAGATACGCAGTATTTT.

The chain employs TRBV7-3 and TRBJ2-2, with a possible D match to TRBD1 (6 bases). Trimming removed 1 base at V and 6 bases at J, with 6 bases between. The CDR3 is 13 residues long. The germline CDR1 and CDR2 sequences are SGHTA and FQGTGA. CDR3 in amino acids: CASSLRGPGELFF. The CDR3 DNA reads as TGTGCCAGCAGCTTAAGGGGGCCCGGGGAGCTGTTTTTT.

This clonotype was seen at least ten times. One end of the junction varies from germline; a read error may be responsible. This rearrangement joins TRBV7-9 to TRBJ2-3; D is unresolved. The CDR3 consists of 10 residues. Germline V gene lookup returns CDR1 SEHNR and CDR2 FQNEAQ (reference sequence). For the CDR3, the DNA is TGTGCCAGCAGCAAAGATACGCAGTATTTT. Translating gives CASSKDTQYF.

Many counts were recorded for this clonotype. The chain recombines TRBV2 with TRBJ1-2; 7 nucleotides line up with TRBD1. CDR1 is SNHLY, CDR2 FYNNEI, per germline. CDR3 length: 13 amino acids. V shed 3 bases and J 6 bases; nucleotides not matched to a gene: 4. The CDR3 region has the DNA TGTGCCAGCAGTGACCAGGGGGGAAATGGCTACACCTTC. Translation: CASSDQGGNGYTF.

This clonotype appeared a few times. The chain recombines TRBV19 with TRBJ1-1, with 7 bases lining up with TRBD1. The trim removed 6 bases at V and 3 bases at J, leaving 10 bases unmatched. Germline loops: CDR1 LNHDA, CDR2 SQIVND (reference sequence). This CDR3 is built from 15 residues. CDR3 amino acids: CASRTHRGPDTEAFF. The DNA for the CDR3 is TGTGCCAGTAGAACGCACAGGGGTCCAGACACTGAAGCTTTCTTT.

This clonotype has a handful of counts. The J gene is TRBJ2-7, the V gene TRBV29-1, with 10 bases matching TRBD1. J gave up 1 base and V 3 bases, and 3 bases lay outside the gene matches. The CDR3 is made up of 14 amino acids. Germline V gene lookup returns CDR1 SQVTM and CDR2 ANQGSEA. CDR3 DNA: TGCAGCGTTGAGGGACAGGGGCCTTCCTACGAGCAGTACTTC. Amino acid sequence: CSVEGQGPSYEQYF.

The chain recombines TRBV19 with TRBJ1-1; maybe TRBD1 (6 bases). Trimming removed 3 bases at V and 5 bases at J, with 10 bases between. The length of the CDR3 is 13 residues. Germline lookup yields CDR1 LNHDA and CDR2 SQIVND (reference sequence). CDR3 sequence: CASSMQGTTEAFF. CDR3 nucleotides: TGTGCCAGTAGTATGCAGGGGACAACTGAAGCTTTCTTT.

The sample holds a few counts of this clonotype. The V gene is TRBV5-4, the J gene TRBJ1-1, with TRBD1 as a possible D gene (5 bases). The V gene lost 2 bases and the J gene lost 4 bases, with 6 bases spanning the gap. The CDR3 runs 12 residues. Looked up from germline, CDR1 is SGHNT and CDR2 is YYREEE (reference sequence). This chain's CDR3 is CASSFQGTEAFF. CDR3 DNA sequence: TGTGCCAGCAGCTTTCAGGGCACTGAAGCTTTCTTT.

This clonotype was found a few times. The chain has TRBV7-2 and TRBJ2-3; D ambiguous. Germline V gene data show CDR1 as SGHTA and CDR2 as FQGNSA. V gave up 3 bases and J gave up 1 base, with 11 bases separating them. The length of the CDR3 is 15 residues. For the CDR3, the DNA is TGTGCCAGCAGCTTCTCCCCTTCTGGCACAGATACGCAGTATTTT. Protein product: CASSFSPSGTDTQYF. Complete variable domain (other parts from reference TRBV7-2 and TRBJ2-3): GAGVSQSPSNKVTEKGKDVELRCDPISGHTALYWYRQSLGQGLEFLIYFQGNSAPDKSGLPSDRFSAERTGGSVSTLTIQRTQQEDSAVYLCASSFSPSGTDTQYFGPGTRLTVL.

The gene calls are TRBV5-8 and TRBJ1-1; D is undetermined. CDR1 SGHTS and CDR2 YDEGEE come from the germline V gene. The CDR3 covers 14 residues. The V gene lost 0 bases and the J gene lost 0 bases, with 6 bases spanning the gap. The DNA for the CDR3 is TGTGCCAGCAGCTTGGTTGAGGTGAACACTGAAGCTTTCTTT. It encodes CASSLVEVNTEAFF.

This clonotype was seen ten or more times. The chain recombines TRBV10-3 with TRBJ1-5; TRBD1 matches 8 bases. The CDR3 covers 16 residues. Germline V CDR1 and CDR2: ENHRY, SYGVKD. The V segment lost 0 bases and the J segment 6 bases; nucleotides outside the gene matches: 7. CDR3 DNA sequence: TGTGCCATCAGTGAGTCCGACGACAGGGGCGGTCAGCCCCAGCATTTT. As protein: CAISESDDRGGQPQHF.

The gene calls are TRBV29-1 and TRBJ2-7; 10 bases line up with TRBD2. Losses at the gene ends were 0 bases for V and 4 bases for J; bases not matched to a gene: 3. This CDR3 is built from 14 residues. Per the germline V gene, CDR1 is SQVTM and CDR2 is ANQGSEA. The CDR3 here is CSVEEGSGGYEQYF. CDR3 nucleotides: TGCAGCGTTGAAGAAGGTAGCGGGGGGTACGAGCAGTACTTC.

V and J are TRBV29-1 and TRBJ1-2; 9 bases align to TRBD1. Germline CDR1 and CDR2: SQVTM and ANQGSEA. The trim removed 6 bases at V and 0 bases at J, leaving 14 bases unmatched. The CDR3 has 17 residues. CDR3 DNA sequence: TGCAGCGTATGGGGGCATGACAGGGGGAAGGCTAACTATGGCTACACCTTC. Its translation: CSVWGHDRGKANYGYTF.

In DNA, the CDR3 is TGTGCCAGCAGCGGGGTCGGCTACGAGCAGTACTTC. Protein product: CASSGVGYEQYF. The chain employs TRBV6-2 or TRBV6-3 and TRBJ2-7, with D possibly matching TRBD2 (5 bases). There are 12 residues in the CDR3. Germline loops: CDR1 MNHEY, CDR2 SVGEGT. Trimming pared 6 bases from V and 3 bases from J, leaving 9 bases between.

In this sample, this clonotype turned up many times. J is TRBJ2-7 and V is TRBV18, with TRBD1 matching 8 bases. CDR1 and CDR2 (germline): KGHSH, LQKENI. CDR3 length equals 13 residues. J gave up 6 bases and V 3 bases, and 4 bases lay outside the gene matches. The CDR3 sequence: CASSPGQGIEQYF. CDR3 in DNA: TGTGCCAGCTCACCCGGACAGGGAATCGAGCAGTACTTC. The full variable domain, rest sourced from reference TRBV18 and TRBJ2-7, is NAGVMQNPRHLVRRRGQEARLRCSPMKGHSHVYWYRQLPEEGLKFMVYLQKENIIDESGMPKERFSAEFPKEGPSILRIQQVVRGDSAAYFCASSPGQGIEQYFGPGTRLTVT.

The rearrangement links TRBV19 to TRBJ1-1; the D is unclear. The germline V and J ends were trimmed by 3 bases and 4 bases, with 6 bases remaining between them. CDR1 is LNHDA, CDR2 SQIVND, per germline (reference sequence). This CDR3 spans 12 amino acids. The CDR3 spells CASSMAGTEAFF. DNA for the CDR3: TGTGCCAGTAGTATGGCCGGCACTGAAGCTTTCTTT.

The rearrangement joins TRBV12-3 or TRBV12-4 to TRBJ2-5; D not certain. V lost 4 bases, J lost 5 bases, and 17 bases lay in between. The CDR3 loop spans 15 amino acids. The CDR3 protein is CASSSLGLLDETQYF. As DNA, the CDR3 is TGTGCCAGCAGTTCCCTAGGGTTGCTTGATGAGACCCAGTACTTC.

This clonotype was counted only a few times. This chain joins TRBV2 and TRBJ1-1, with D maybe TRBD1 (5 bases). CDR1 is SNHLY and CDR2 is FYNNEI in the germline V gene. The CDR3 loop spans 14 amino acids. The V gene lost 9 bases and the J gene lost 5 bases, with 19 bases spanning the gap. The CDR3 is CARPRGNGVTEAFF. In DNA, the CDR3 is TGTGCCAGGCCCCGGGGGAACGGGGTGACTGAAGCTTTCTTT. The whole variable domain, remainder taken from reference TRBV2 and TRBJ1-1, is EPEVTQTPSHQVTQMGQEVILRCVPISNHLYFYWYRQILGQKVEFLVSFYNNEISEKSEIFDDQFSVERPDGSNFTLKIRSTKLEDSAMYFCARPRGNGVTEAFFGQGTRLTVV.

The chain recombines TRBV12-5 with TRBJ1-1, with 8 nucleotides matching TRBD1. Germline CDR1 LGHNT, CDR2 FRNRAP. The J segment lost 4 bases and the V segment lost 3 bases, leaving 1 base of the junction unmatched. The length of the CDR3 is 13 residues. The chain's CDR3 is CASGFTGGTEAFF. For the CDR3, the DNA is TGTGCTAGTGGTTTCACAGGGGGCACTGAAGCTTTCTTT. The complete variable domain, with remaining parts taken from reference TRBV12-5 and TRBJ1-1, reads DARVTQTPRHKVTEMGQEVTMRCQPILGHNTVFWYRQTMMQGLELLAYFRNRAPLDDSGMPKDRFSAEMPDATLATLKIQPSEPRDSAVYFCASGFTGGTEAFFGQGTRLTVV.

The J gene is TRBJ1-2, the V gene TRBV25-1; D remains ambiguous. V shed 1 base and J shed 5 bases, with 8 bases lying between them. The CDR3 covers 13 residues. Germline V gene sequence: CDR1 MGHDK, CDR2 SYGVNS. CDR3 nucleotides: TGTGCCAGCAGTGAATTTGACGCGTATGGCTACACCTTC. Amino acids: CASSEFDAYGYTF.